Shown below are 25 T cell receptor beta chains from a single sample sequenced in a study of regulatory T cells in long-lasting Graves disease. Documented time point: newly diagnosed GD, antithyroid drugs for less than 3 months. The TCR library was made from RNA that had been extracted from PBMCs in TRIzol. Construction of TCR beta libraries relied on iRepertoire HTBI primers and on Arm-PCR targeting CDR3 regions. Each CDR3 protein is one row after TCRdb ran MiXCR on the multiplex PCR reads. The sample consists of roughly 350,000 distinct CDR3 sequences, over 15% of them appearing once. These same records also appear under a second study, on T cells in Graves' hyperthyroidism and ophthalmopathy.

The input for sequencing was peripheral blood mononuclear cells (PBMCs), taken at new diagnosis, from a patient treated with antithyroid drugs. The origin of the receptors is a man aged 35 to 55 with Graves disease.

With respect to this clonotype: This could be a read error, since a much larger clone is one nucleotide away. It is likely a read error, because the conserved phenylalanine at the end of the CDR3 is missing. CDR3 in DNA: TGTGCCAGTAGTACTTTCCCGGGACAGGGGGCTTATCAGCCCCAGCATTCT. This codes for CASSTFPGQGAYQPQHS. The chain couples TRBV28 to TRBJ1-5, with 12 nucleotides matching TRBD1. The V gene's germline CDR1 is MDHEN and CDR2 SYDVKM. Trimming cost V 9 bases and J 5 bases; bases outside gene matches: 14. This CDR3 has 17 amino acids.

This chain connects TRBV5-4 to TRBJ2-4; 7 nucleotides match TRBD1. This CDR3 is 15 amino acids long. Trimming removed 0 bases from V and 7 bases from J; junction bases left unmatched: 7. The germline V gene encodes CDR1 SGHNT and CDR2 YYREEE (reference sequence). The CDR3 nucleotides are TGTGCCAGCAGCTTGGGAGCCCCGGGACAGAACATTCAGTACTTC. It codes for CASSLGAPGQNIQYF.

Comments on this clonotype: One base away lies a much larger clone, so this may be a sequencing read error. The missing conserved phenylalanine or tryptophan at the end of this CDR3 makes a read error likely. The chain couples TRBV3-1 to TRBJ1-3; D not certain. The CDR3 covers 13 residues. Germline V CDR1 and CDR2: LGHDT, YNNKEL (reference sequence). Trimming cost V 7 bases and J 6 bases, with 13 bases left between them. The CDR3 DNA reads as TGTGCCAGCAACTTTTTGAGGGCAAACACCATATATTCT. Its translation: CASNFLRANTIYS.

This clonotype was detected ten times or more. The J gene is TRBJ2-7, the V gene TRBV7-9, with 9 bases aligning to TRBD1. The CDR3 consists of 16 residues. V lost 6 bases to trimming and J lost 6 bases; unmatched junction nucleotides: 15. Germline V CDR1 and CDR2: SEHNR, FQNEAQ (reference sequence). The CDR3 spells CASSQGQGLRGSEQYF. DNA of the CDR3: TGTGCCAGCAGTCAGGGACAGGGATTACGGGGCTCCGAGCAGTACTTC.

This clonotype was picked up a small number of times. This chain joins TRBV20-1 and TRBJ1-2, with D possibly being TRBD1 (6 bases). Germline lookup yields CDR1 DFQATT and CDR2 SNEGSKA (reference sequence). This CDR3 is built from 14 residues. The V end lost 0 bases, the J end lost 4 bases, and 12 bases lay between the germline ends. The CDR3 is CSARDFQTGYGYTF. CDR3 DNA sequence: TGCAGTGCTAGAGATTTCCAGACAGGCTATGGCTACACCTTC.

This clonotype was found many times. The CDR3 here is CATQDRNTEAFF. The CDR3 DNA follows: TGTGCCACCCAGGACAGAAACACTGAAGCTTTCTTT. The rearrangement links TRBV24-1 to TRBJ1-1, with a weak D call TRBD1 (6 bases). Trimming shortened V by 9 bases and J by 2 bases, and 9 bases separated the two germline ends. The V gene's germline CDR1 is KGHDR and CDR2 SFDVKD. The length of the CDR3 is 12 residues.

In this sample, this clonotype turned up many times. This chain connects TRBV27 to TRBJ2-2; D is unresolved. Trimming stripped 6 bases from V and 6 bases from J, with 20 bases between. The CDR3 is made up of 16 amino acids. The V gene's germline CDR1 is MNHEY and CDR2 SMNVEV (reference sequence). The CDR3 loop reads CASSKTMWFLAGELFF. The CDR3 coding sequence is TGTGCCAGCAGCAAGACCATGTGGTTCCTTGCCGGGGAGCTGTTTTTT.

The table lists this clonotype with many counts. V gene TRBV7-2 combines with J gene TRBJ2-5; D is possibly TRBD1 (6 bases). Germline V gene data show CDR1 as SGHTA and CDR2 as FQGNSA. Deletions cut 4 bases from V and 5 bases from J, with 20 bases between. CDR3 length: 16 amino acids. CDR3 nucleotide sequence: TGTGCCAGCAGCTCCCCGCCGGGACACCGAAGGGAGACCCAGTACTTC. This encodes CASSSPPGHRRETQYF.

This clonotype appeared many times. The CDR3 DNA is TGTGCCAGCAGCCAAGATCGACTAGCCCACTATTCCACAGATACGCAGTATTTT. Translation gives CASSQDRLAHYSTDTQYF. The V and J genes are TRBV4-2 and TRBJ2-3, with 7 positions matching TRBD2. CDR1 and CDR2 from the germline V gene are LGHNA and YNFKEQ. V gave up 0 bases and J gave up 2 bases; unmatched junction bases: 11. This CDR3 contains 18 residues.

This clonotype was seen a handful of times. The chain combines TRBV6-1 with TRBJ1-6; D gene ambiguous. CDR1 is MNHNS and CDR2 is SASEGT in the germline V gene. CDR3 size: 16 residues. Between the trimmed V and J ends, which lost 4 bases and 6 bases, there was a span of 16 bases. The CDR3: CASSVKPFGGNSPLHF. The CDR3 DNA is TGTGCCAGCAGTGTCAAACCCTTTGGCGGTAATTCACCCCTCCACTTT.

For this clonotype: This clone may be a read error of a much larger clone one base away. The chain carries TRBV6-2 or TRBV6-3 and TRBJ2-1; 8 bases match TRBD2. Matching the DNA end better, TRBJ2-7 makes the J call doubtful. Per germline, CDR1 MNHEY and CDR2 SVGEGT. This CDR3 comprises 18 residues. The CDR3: CASSGGRGAMSSYNEQYF. The CDR3 DNA sequence: TGTGCCTCCAGCGGCGGGCGGGGGGCCATGAGCTCCTACAATGAGCAGTACTTC.

The V gene is TRBV6-2 or TRBV6-3, the J gene TRBJ2-1; the match to TRBD1 covers 9 bases. Germline V gene sequence: CDR1 MNHEY, CDR2 SVGEGT. V dropped 5 bases and J dropped 6; count of bases not matched to a gene: 11. The CDR3 consists of 16 residues. CDR3 in amino acids: CASSDRRDRVGNEQFF. Here the CDR3 DNA reads TGTGCCAGCAGTGACCGCCGGGACAGGGTGGGCAATGAGCAGTTCTTC.

This clonotype was counted ten times or more. The chain recombines TRBV2 with TRBJ1-2; D is unresolved. Trimming removed 1 base at V and 4 bases at J, with 10 bases between. The CDR3 is 14 residues long. CDR1 and CDR2 (germline): SNHLY, FYNNEI. CDR3 sequence (DNA): TGTGCCAGCAGTGAAGTTAGAAGCCGCTATGGCTACACCTTC. It specifies CASSEVRSRYGYTF.

This clonotype has at least ten counts. The chain is built from TRBV9 and TRBJ1-1; tentative D call: TRBD1 (5 bases). This CDR3 has 13 amino acids. V was shortened by 4 bases and J by 0 bases, with 7 bases between the two germline ends. Germline V gene lookup returns CDR1 SGDLS and CDR2 YYNGEE. The CDR3 loop is CASSQGMNTEAFF. The CDR3 coding sequence is TGTGCCAGCAGCCAGGGAATGAACACTGAAGCTTTCTTT. Full variable domain (missing parts from reference TRBV9 and TRBJ1-1): DSGVTQTPKHLITATGQRVTLRCSPRSGDLSVYWYQQSLDQGLQFLIQYYNGEERAKGNILERFSAQQFPDLHSELNLSSLELGDSALYFCASSQGMNTEAFFGQGTRLTVV.

This clonotype was seen repeatedly, ten times or more. The chain couples TRBV7-2 to TRBJ1-4; 8 bases are a match to TRBD1. Germline V gene sequence: CDR1 SGHTA, CDR2 FQGNSA. V shed 5 bases and J 8 bases; nucleotides not matched to a gene: 10. CDR3 length: 15 residues. CDR3 bases: TGTGCCAGCAGCCCCCCGGACAGGGCTGGGGAAAAACTGTTTTTT. Protein: CASSPPDRAGEKLFF.

This clonotype appeared many times. This sequence joins TRBV24-1 and TRBJ2-7, with TRBD1 matching over 7 bases. The CDR3 loop spans 15 amino acids. The germline CDR1 and CDR2 sequences are KGHDR and SFDVKD. V was pared by 4 bases and J by 3 bases, with 8 bases of the junction left unmatched. In DNA form, the CDR3 reads TGTGCCACCAGTGAGGATGACAGGGAGAACTACGAGCAGTACTTC. It encodes CATSEDDRENYEQYF.

At least ten counts were recorded for this clonotype. One junction end does not reproduce the germline sequence, and a read error may be involved. The genes are TRBV2 and TRBJ1-2; unclear D gene. The germline CDR1 and CDR2 sequences are SNHLY and FYNNEI. CDR3 length: 11 amino acids. The CDR3 reads CASGEPYGYTF. As DNA, the CDR3 is TGTGCCAGCGGTGAACCCTATGGCTACACCTTC.

The chain recombines TRBV9 with TRBJ2-1; the D call may be TRBD1 or TRBD2 (5 bases each). The V gene lost 0 bases and the J gene lost 0 bases, with 10 bases spanning the gap. The germline V gene has CDR1 SGDLS and CDR2 YYNGEE. The length of the CDR3 is 16 residues. The CDR3 DNA reads TGTGCCAGCAGCGTAGTGGGGCGGGTCTCCTACAATGAGCAGTTCTTC. Translating it yields CASSVVGRVSYNEQFF.

The chain employs TRBV20-1 and TRBJ1-2; no clear D. V lost 6 bases and J lost 2, with 13 bases in between. Germline V lookup: CDR1 DFQATT, CDR2 SNEGSKA (reference sequence). The CDR3 is 13 amino acids. The CDR3 is CSAPPPLNYGYTF. In DNA form, the CDR3 reads TGCAGTGCCCCCCCTCCTTTAAACTATGGCTACACCTTC.

This clonotype has ten or more counts. V and J are TRBV5-5 and TRBJ2-7; a possible D gene is TRBD2 (5 bases). CDR3 length equals 15 residues. CDR1 and CDR2 from the germline V gene are SGHKS and YYEKEE (reference sequence). Trimming took off 0 bases at V and 3 bases at J, with 13 bases between the two ends. The CDR3 bases are TGTGCCAGCAGCTTGGAAGCCGGACTGAGCTACGAGCAGTACTTC. Translated: CASSLEAGLSYEQYF. The full variable domain, rest sourced from reference TRBV5-5 and TRBJ2-7, is DAGVTQSPTHLIKTRGQQVTLRCSPISGHKSVSWYQQVLGQGPQFIFQYYEKEERGRGNFPDRFSARQFPNYSSELNVNALLLGDSALYLCASSLEAGLSYEQYFGPGTRLTVT.

This clonotype has a handful of counts. As DNA, the CDR3 is TGTGCCAGCAAGGGAATTGAAGAGACCCAGTACTTC. This encodes CASKGIEETQYF. The gene calls are TRBV6-2 or TRBV6-3 and TRBJ2-5; no clear D. Trimming took off 7 bases at V and 3 bases at J, with 9 bases between the two ends. The CDR3 runs 12 residues. CDR1 is MNHEY, CDR2 SVGEGT, per germline.

Concerning this clonotype: A much bigger clone sits one base away, suggesting this may be a read error. The chain is built from TRBV6-1 and TRBJ2-1; 11 bases map to TRBD2. Germline lookup yields CDR1 MNHNS and CDR2 SASEGT. The CDR3 extends over 15 amino acids. CDR3 sequence: CAGRPSGGSDNEQFF. The CDR3 nucleotides read TGTGCCGGCAGGCCTAGCGGGGGGTCCGACAATGAGCAGTTCTTC.

The rearrangement joins TRBV2 to TRBJ1-1; D gene ambiguous. The CDR3 sequence is 12 residues long. V was clipped by 3 bases and J by 7 bases, with 9 bases between them. CDR1 SNHLY and CDR2 FYNNEI come from the germline V gene. This CDR3 reads CASSDPGGEAFF. CDR3 bases: TGTGCCAGCAGTGACCCGGGAGGTGAAGCTTTCTTT.

The chain uses TRBV5-1 and TRBJ2-7; D unclear. V dropped 4 bases and J dropped 2 bases, with 13 bases sitting between them. Germline V gives CDR1 SGHRS, CDR2 YFSETQ. The CDR3 covers 14 residues. The CDR3, as DNA: TGCGCCAGCAGCCCAACGCTGGCGGCCTACGAGCAGTACTTC. Translating it yields CASSPTLAAYEQYF.

This clonotype occurred many times. The rearrangement links TRBV12-5 to TRBJ1-1, with D perhaps matching TRBD1 (6 bases). CDR1 LGHNT and CDR2 FRNRAP come from the germline V gene. The V end was cut by 5 bases, the J end by 1 base, with 11 bases between. This CDR3 comprises 14 residues. CDR3: CASGTGQPNTEAFF. The CDR3 DNA sequence: TGTGCTAGTGGTACCGGACAGCCGAACACTGAAGCTTTCTTT.